The sample holds many counts of the clone carrying this T cell receptor beta chain. This specimen belongs to a study of prognosis after radiotherapy for stage I lung cancer. Overall study context: Between early 2018 and January 2019, patients with stage I non-small cell lung cancer were enrolled. Operability status for all non-small cell lung cancer patients was recorded as medically inoperable. Approximately 11 patients had adenocarcinoma tumors, while squamous cell carcinoma tumors were found in roughly seven.

The germline CDR1 and CDR2 sequences are MRHNA and SNTAGT. V lost 6 bases and J lost 2, with 13 bases in between. The CDR3 has 15 amino acids. Blood draws of about 6 milliliters of peripheral blood occurred at each of two time points. With two-round multiplex PCR, TCR beta CDR3 sequences were amplified from genomic DNA. TRBV and TRBJ genes each had their own specific primers in first-round PCR. TCRdb ran MiXCR on the multiplex PCR reads and lists one entry per CDR3 protein. The sample contains 15,000 to 20,000 distinct CDR3 sequences, roughly 30% of which appear only once. Sample: PBMCs, taken before or after stereotactic body radiation therapy (not recorded which). This sequence originates from a donor aged 50 or older with non-small cell lung cancer. The V and J genes are TRBV6-4 and TRBJ2-2; D possibly corresponds to TRBD2 (5 bases). CDR3 DNA: TGTGCCAGCAGCCCACTTGCGGGTAACACCGGGGAGCTGTTTTTT. This sequence encodes CASSPLAGNTGELFF.